This T cell receptor (beta chain) was obtained from a study of blood T cells in healthy people across ages. A second roughly 7 to 12 cycle PCR used barcoded and J-beta primers. Each cDNA molecule carried a tag from a template-switch adaptor that contained 12 random nucleotides. From the 5' RACE reads, TCRdb called clonotypes with MiXCR, one entry per CDR3 protein. The table records more than 700,000 distinct CDR3 sequences, 46% of them present only once. This clonotype has at least ten counts. No antigen is known for it. V trimming: 6 bases; J trimming: 5 bases; junction bases outside the gene matches: 11. CDR3 size: 16 residues. Broader study findings: With donor CMV status unknown, expanded clonotype changes were possibly confounded. A roughly linear fall in TCR beta diversity per million T cells was seen with increasing age. Whereas aged donors had fewer naive CD4+ cells, long-lived donors had more of them and higher diversity.

The receptor's source is an elderly man in good health. Sequencing was done on a sample of blood. The chain carries TRBV12-3 or TRBV12-4 and TRBJ2-1, with TRBD2 matching over 9 bases. Here the CDR3 DNA reads TGTGCCAGCAGACCAGTTTTGAGACTAGCGGACAATGAGCAGTTCTTC. Amino acids: CASRPVLRLADNEQFF.